A single sample gave rise to the 22 T cell receptor delta chains below, sequenced in a study of gamma-delta T cells after stem cell transplantation. TCRdb re-called the RT-PCR reads with CATT. In the table there are fewer than 3,000 delta-chain clones, around 40% of which are singletons. Specimen: gamma-delta T cells. These receptor sequences come from a human donor. It is not recorded whose cells these are; they may come from a transplant donor.

A remark on this clone: A junction end diverges from the germline sequence, so it may reflect a read error. The V gene is TRDV2, the J gene TRDJ1; tentative D call: TRDD3 (6 bases). Germline lookup yields CDR1 GEAIGNYY and CDR2 EKD. The CDR3 contains 19 residues. Written as DNA, the CDR3 is TGTGCCTGTGCCTGTTTATCTGGGGATGCTCGACTTAACACCGATAACCTCATCTTT. Protein sequence: CACACLSGDARLNTDNLIF.

CDR3 protein: CACDNLGAVWDKLIF. The CDR3, as DNA: TGTGCCTGTGATAACCTGGGGGCCGTTTGGGATAAACTCATCTTT. This chain joins TRDV2 and TRDJ1; 7 positions agree with TRDD3. Germline V gene lookup returns CDR1 GEAIGNYY and CDR2 EKD. The CDR3 totals 15 residues. Losses at the gene ends were 4 bases for V and 5 bases for J; bases not matched to a gene: 12.

This clone appeared a few times. Since a much larger clone is just one base distant, this may be a read error. Other DNA variants within this sample encode the same CDR3. The chain employs TRDV2 and TRDJ1; tentatively, D is TRDD3 (5 bases). The germline V gene encodes CDR1 GEAIGNYY and CDR2 EKD. CDR3 length: 18 residues. The CDR3 nucleotides read TGTGCCTGCGACACCGCCGAGGAGGGGGTACGGTACACCGATAAACTCATCTTT. Translating gives CACDTAEEGVRYTDKLIF.

V is TRDV2 and J is TRDJ1, with TRDD3 identical over 9 bases. The ends lost 1 base at V and 0 bases at J; junction bases unmatched: 14. The germline V gene encodes CDR1 GEAIGNYY and CDR2 EKD. The CDR3 is 19 amino acids. The CDR3 loop reads CACDTPWGIPGGDTDKLIF. The DNA for the CDR3 is TGTGCCTGTGACACTCCCTGGGGGATCCCAGGGGGCGACACCGATAAACTCATCTTT.

This sequence joins TRDV2 and TRDJ1, with 10 bases that match TRDD3. The CDR3 extends over 18 amino acids. Trimming removed 1 base from V and 0 bases from J; junction bases left unmatched: 10. CDR1 and CDR2 (germline): GEAIGNYY, EKD. The CDR3 region is CACDTLSTGGSYTDKLIF. The CDR3 region has the DNA TGTGCCTGTGACACTCTCAGTACTGGGGGATCTTACACCGATAAACTCATCTTT.

The chain employs TRDV2 and TRDJ1, with 8 bases matching TRDD3. Germline loops: CDR1 GEAIGNYY, CDR2 EKD. J lost 2 bases, V lost 5 bases, and 12 bases had no gene match. CDR3 length equals 16 residues. The CDR3 DNA reads as TGTGCCTGTGCCGCCCTATTTGTGGGGGATACCGATAAACTCATCTTT. Residues: CACAALFVGDTDKLIF.

The genes are TRDV2 and TRDJ1, with a weak D call TRDD3 (6 bases). Trimming left V 0 bases short and J 7 bases short, with 17 bases between. CDR3 length: 15 amino acids. Germline values: CDR1 GEAIGNYY, CDR2 EKD. CDR3 coding DNA: TGTGCCTGTGACACCGCCGGGGTCCGCTGGGGTAAACTCATCTTT. It encodes CACDTAGVRWGKLIF.

Comment on this clone: A clone one base away is much larger, so this may be a read error. Other DNA sequences in the sample encode the same CDR3. The rearrangement links TRDV2 to TRDJ1; D might be TRDD3 (5 bases). This CDR3 is 16 amino acids long. CDR1 and CDR2 from the germline V gene are GEAIGNYY and EKD. Trimming cost V 0 bases and J 1 base, with 14 bases left between them. The CDR3 nucleotides read TGTGCCTGTGACACCGTCGGGGGCTATGTCACCGATAAACTCATCTTT. It codes for CACDTVGGYVTDKLIF.

A remark on this clone: Being one base from a much bigger clone, this may be a read error. This specimen includes other DNA sequences encoding the same CDR3. V usage is TRDV2 and J usage is TRDJ1; D gene uncertain. CDR3 length: 14 amino acids. Between the trimmed V and J ends, which lost 4 bases and 0 bases, there was a span of 11 bases. CDR1 GEAIGNYY and CDR2 EKD come from the germline V gene. CDR3 loop: CACDTVSYTDKLIF. CDR3 DNA: TGTGCCTGTGATACCGTTTCGTACACCGATAAACTCATCTTT.

Comments on this clone: A clone one base away is much larger, so this may be a read error. The chain joins TRDV2 to TRDJ1; no firm D call. The length of the CDR3 is 14 residues. The germline V gene encodes CDR1 GEAIGNYY and CDR2 EKD. The V end was cut by 4 bases, the J end by 1 base, with 12 bases between. Written as DNA, the CDR3 is TGTGCCTGTGAGCCCGTCGGGGCCACCGATAAACTCATCTTT. Translated, it gives CACEPVGATDKLIF.

Note on this clone: Its ends do not fully match the called genes, so a read error is possible. For the CDR3, the DNA is TGTGCCTGTGACACCTTGGGGATGCGCGCGGTTTCCTGGGACACCCGACATATGTTTTTC. Protein: CACDTLGMRAVSWDTRHMFF. The chain couples TRDV2 to TRDJ3; perhaps TRDD3 as D (6 bases). There are 20 residues in the CDR3. Germline-derived CDR1 and CDR2 are GEAIGNYY and EKD.

The V gene is TRDV2, the J gene TRDJ1, with TRDD3 identical over 11 bases. The CDR3 runs 17 residues. V lost 4 bases, J lost 6 bases, and 15 bases stayed unmatched. Germline V gives CDR1 GEAIGNYY, CDR2 EKD. The CDR3 sequence: CACDPLGDKSNLHKLIF. The DNA of the CDR3 is TGTGCCTGTGATCCACTGGGGGATAAATCGAATCTTCATAAACTCATCTTT.

For this clone: Sequence at one end of the junction differs from germline and may be a read error. The same CDR3 also results from other DNA sequences found in this sample. J is TRDJ1 and V is TRDV2, with 9 bases lining up with TRDD3. The germline V gene has CDR1 GEAIGNYY and CDR2 EKD. The CDR3 runs to 18 residues. The CDR3 bases are TGTGCCTGTGACACCGTGTCTGGGGGATTCGAGAACACCGATAAGCTCATCTTT. It yields the protein CACDTVSGGFENTDKLIF.

As regards this clone: A junction boundary mismatches the germline segment, possibly from a read error. The chain has TRDV2 and TRDJ1; TRDD3 aligns across 8 bases. Germline V gene data show CDR1 as GEAIGNYY and CDR2 as EKD. The length of the CDR3 is 15 residues. The CDR3 sequence is CACDTLLGDTDNLIF. CDR3 bases: TGTGCCTGTGACACGTTGCTGGGGGACACCGATAACCTCATCTTT.

Comments on this clone: A read error may explain this, as a much larger clone is one base away. The J gene is TRDJ1, the V gene TRDV2, with TRDD3 matching 11 bases. The CDR3 runs to 21 residues. Per germline, CDR1 GEAIGNYY and CDR2 EKD. CDR3 sequence: CACDTVPSYAGGYRAGIKPIF. The CDR3 DNA is TGTGCCTGTGACACCGTCCCTTCCTACGCTGGGGGATACCGGGCGGGAATTAAACCCATCTTT.

This clone has just a few counts. The rearrangement links TRDV2 to TRDJ3; a possible D gene is TRDD3 (5 bases). Per germline, CDR1 GEAIGNYY and CDR2 EKD. Trimming removed 0 bases at V and 5 bases at J, with 13 bases between. The CDR3 is 17 amino acids. Here the CDR3 DNA reads TGTGCCTGTGACACCGTGGGGACCCTCGGGGACACCCGACAGATGTTTTTC. Residues: CACDTVGTLGDTRQMFF.

The J gene is TRDJ1, the V gene TRDV2; 7 bases match TRDD3. V lost 0 bases, J lost 2 bases, and 14 bases stayed unmatched. This CDR3 has 18 amino acids. The germline CDR1 and CDR2 sequences are GEAIGNYY and EKD. This chain's CDR3 is CACDTYRTGVYLTDKLIF. In nucleotides, the CDR3 is TGTGCCTGTGACACCTACCGTACTGGGGTATACCTGACCGATAAACTCATCTTT.

By share, this clone ranks as medium-sized. This sequence joins TRDV2 and TRDJ1, with 9 bases aligning to TRDD3. The CDR3 is 16 residues long. The junction had 5 bases not matched to a gene; V was cut back by 1 base and J by 0 bases. Germline loops: CDR1 GEAIGNYY, CDR2 EKD. In DNA, the CDR3 is TGTGCCTGTGACACGTTGGGGGATAAGTACACCGATAAACTCATCTTT. Residues: CACDTLGDKYTDKLIF.

DNA of the CDR3: TGTGCCTGTGACACTTTACTGGGGGATACTCGAACCGATAAACTCATCTTT. It specifies CACDTLLGDTRTDKLIF. The chain recombines TRDV2 with TRDJ1, with 12 bases lining up with TRDD3. The CDR3 contains 17 residues. Germline V CDR1 and CDR2: GEAIGNYY, EKD. V lost 1 base to trimming and J lost 2 bases; unmatched junction nucleotides: 7.

A remark on this clone: A clone one base away is much larger, so this may be a read error. This CDR3 is also generated by other DNA sequences in the sample. The rearrangement joins TRDV2 to TRDJ1, with TRDD3 matching over 7 bases. There are 18 residues in the CDR3. Germline loops: CDR1 GEAIGNYY, CDR2 EKD. With 1 base clipped from V and 4 bases from J, the junction kept 17 bases outside the gene matches. In DNA form, the CDR3 reads TGTGCCTGTGACACACTGGGGCCTGAGGAATTTGTAGTCGATAAACTCATCTTT. Encoded protein: CACDTLGPEEFVVDKLIF.

About this clone itself: This may be a read error, as it is one base from a much larger clone. V is TRDV2 and J is TRDJ1, with TRDD3 matching 10 bases. This CDR3 has 19 residues. Germline V gene lookup returns CDR1 GEAIGNYY and CDR2 EKD. CDR3 bases: TGTGCCCGTGACACCGTCCTGGGGGATAACACGAAAGACACCGATAAACTCATCTTT. It codes for CARDTVLGDNTKDTDKLIF.

In regard to this clone: A far larger clone is a single base away, which makes a read error likely. Other DNA variants within this sample encode the same CDR3. This sequence joins TRDV2 and TRDJ1; TRDD3 matches at 10 bases. Losses at the gene ends were 0 bases for V and 1 base for J; bases not matched to a gene: 10. This CDR3 has 18 residues. Germline V lookup: CDR1 GEAIGNYY, CDR2 EKD. CDR3: CACDTLSVLGDATDKLIF. CDR3 DNA: TGTGCCTGTGACACCTTGTCCGTACTGGGGGATGCCACCGATAAACTCATCTTT.